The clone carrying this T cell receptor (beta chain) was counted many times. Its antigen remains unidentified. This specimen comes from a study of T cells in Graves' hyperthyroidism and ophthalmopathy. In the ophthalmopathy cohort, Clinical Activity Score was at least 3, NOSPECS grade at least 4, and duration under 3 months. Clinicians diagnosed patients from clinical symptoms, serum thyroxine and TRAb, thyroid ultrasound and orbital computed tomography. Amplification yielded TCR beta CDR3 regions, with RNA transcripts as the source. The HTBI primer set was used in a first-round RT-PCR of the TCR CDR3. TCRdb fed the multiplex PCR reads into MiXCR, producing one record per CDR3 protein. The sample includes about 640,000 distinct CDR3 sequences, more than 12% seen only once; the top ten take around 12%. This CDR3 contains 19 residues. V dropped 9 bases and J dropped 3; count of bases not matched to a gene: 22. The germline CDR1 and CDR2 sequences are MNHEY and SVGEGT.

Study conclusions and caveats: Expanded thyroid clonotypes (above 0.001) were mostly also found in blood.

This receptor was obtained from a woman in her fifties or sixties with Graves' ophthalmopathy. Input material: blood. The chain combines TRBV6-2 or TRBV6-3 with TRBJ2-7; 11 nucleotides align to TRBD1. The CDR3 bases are TGTGCCAGTACAAACGCATATACCCAACCGGGACAGGGGGTCTACGAGCAGTACTTC. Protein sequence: CASTNAYTQPGQGVYEQYF.